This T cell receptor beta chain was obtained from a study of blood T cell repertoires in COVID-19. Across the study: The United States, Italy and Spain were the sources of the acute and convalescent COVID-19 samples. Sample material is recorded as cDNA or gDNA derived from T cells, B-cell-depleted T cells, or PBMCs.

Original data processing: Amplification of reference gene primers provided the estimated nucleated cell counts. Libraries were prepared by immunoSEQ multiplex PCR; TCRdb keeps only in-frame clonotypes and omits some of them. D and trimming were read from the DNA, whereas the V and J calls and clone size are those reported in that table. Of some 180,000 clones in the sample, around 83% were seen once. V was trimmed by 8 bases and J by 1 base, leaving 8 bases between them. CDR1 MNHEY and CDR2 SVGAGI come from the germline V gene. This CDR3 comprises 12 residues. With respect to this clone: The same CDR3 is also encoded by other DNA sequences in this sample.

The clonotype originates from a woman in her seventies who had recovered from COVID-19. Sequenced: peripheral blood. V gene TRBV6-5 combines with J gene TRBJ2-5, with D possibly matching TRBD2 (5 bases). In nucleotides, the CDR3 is TGTGCCAGCCGGACTGGCCAAGAGACCCAGTACTTC. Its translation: CASRTGQETQYF.